Only a few counts were recorded for the clone carrying this T cell receptor beta chain. The record originates from a study of T-cell reconstitution after alpha-beta-depleted transplantation in children. TCRbeta library construction was performed incorporating unique molecular identifiers. TCRdb redid the calling of the PCR reads with MiXCR, one entry per CDR3 protein. The table has fewer than 700,000 distinct CDR3 sequences, under 15% seen once. Germline V lookup: CDR1 SQVTM, CDR2 ANQGSEA. CDR3 length: 14 amino acids. Trimming took 4 bases from V and 7 from J; bases not matched to a gene: 9. This specimen consisted of PBMCs, mostly from graft donor cells, obtained 360 days after TCRalphabeta/CD19-depleted stem cell transplant. The rearrangement joins TRBV29-1 to TRBJ1-4, with 7 bases lining up with TRBD1. The sequence derives from a male patient younger than 18 who had a stem cell transplant for acute myeloid leukemia, so the T cells may come from the graft donor. The DNA of the CDR3 is TGCAGCGTTGTACTACAGGGGCGGGGTGAAAAACTGTTTTTT. Its protein is CSVVLQGRGEKLFF.